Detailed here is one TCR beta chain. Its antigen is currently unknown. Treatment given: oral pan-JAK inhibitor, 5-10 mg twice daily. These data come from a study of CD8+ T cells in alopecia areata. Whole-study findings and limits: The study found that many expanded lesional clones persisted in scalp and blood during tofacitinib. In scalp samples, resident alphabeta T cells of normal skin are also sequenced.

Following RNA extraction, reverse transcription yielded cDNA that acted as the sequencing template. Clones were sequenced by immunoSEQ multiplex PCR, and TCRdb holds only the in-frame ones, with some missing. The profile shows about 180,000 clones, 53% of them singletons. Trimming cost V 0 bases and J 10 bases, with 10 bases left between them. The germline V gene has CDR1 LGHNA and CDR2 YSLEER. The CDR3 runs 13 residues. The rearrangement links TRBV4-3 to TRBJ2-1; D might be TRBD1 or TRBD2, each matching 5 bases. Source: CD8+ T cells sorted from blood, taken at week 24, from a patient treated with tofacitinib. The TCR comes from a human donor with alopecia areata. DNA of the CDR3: TGCGCCAGCAGCCAAGATCTGGGGGAAGAGCAGTTCTTC. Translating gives CASSQDLGEEQFF.